One T cell receptor beta chain is described in this entry. What it binds is unknown. The sample comes from a study of OX40 agonist ivuxolimab in advanced cancers. Study-wide background: Partial responses were achieved by three patients: one hepatocellular carcinoma, two cutaneous melanoma.

Per the germline V gene, CDR1 is LGHNA and CDR2 is YNFKEQ. CDR3 length: 19 amino acids. V gave up 0 bases and J gave up 1 base; unmatched junction bases: 13. The data were produced by immunoSEQ multiplex PCR, yet TCRdb's version contains in-frame clones alone and is incomplete. Here the sample spans more than 100,000 clones, about nine tenths being singletons. Study-wide findings and caveats: Among the lowest peripheral clonal expansion occurred in 0.1-3.0 mg/kg partial responders.

The chain has TRBV4-2 and TRBJ2-7; TRBD2 aligns across 9 bases. This sequence was found in an adult with an advanced solid tumor such as melanoma, head and neck, liver or kidney cancer. This material consisted of CD4+ or CD8+ T cells sorted from blood, taken in a trial of the OX40 agonist ivuxolimab. The DNA for the CDR3 is TGTGCCAGCAGCCAAGATTCGGGCCTTATAGCGGGAGATTCCTACGAGCAGTACTTC. It specifies CASSQDSGLIAGDSYEQYF.